This T cell receptor beta chain stems from a study of T cells after yellow fever vaccination. The CDR3 sequence is 13 residues long. Germline loops: CDR1 SGHRS, CDR2 YFSETQ. Trimming cost V 4 bases and J 7 bases, with 14 bases left between them. TCRdb re-derived calls from the 5' RACE reads in MiXCR, one entry per CDR3 protein. The table has 100,000 to 150,000 distinct CDR3 sequences, 7.4% seen once; the top ten hold 2.5%. In its sample, this clonotype was seen many times. The chain carries TRBV5-1 and TRBJ1-2, with D possibly TRBD1 on 5 matching bases. Sequences were derived from CD4+ T cells sorted from PBMCs, sampled around 10 days after the first yellow fever vaccination. The sequence derives from a man in his late teens or twenties who received the YFV17D yellow fever vaccine. Written as DNA, the CDR3 is TGCGCCAGCAGCCAAGGGACGGTAGTTGGCTACACCTTC. It yields the protein CASSQGTVVGYTF. The complete variable domain, with remaining parts taken from reference TRBV5-1 and TRBJ1-2, reads KAGVTQTPRYLIKTRGQQVTLSCSPISGHRSVSWYQQTPGQGLQFLFEYFSETQRNKGNFPGRFSGRQFSNSRSEMNVSTLELGDSALYLCASSQGTVVGYTFGSGTRLTVV.